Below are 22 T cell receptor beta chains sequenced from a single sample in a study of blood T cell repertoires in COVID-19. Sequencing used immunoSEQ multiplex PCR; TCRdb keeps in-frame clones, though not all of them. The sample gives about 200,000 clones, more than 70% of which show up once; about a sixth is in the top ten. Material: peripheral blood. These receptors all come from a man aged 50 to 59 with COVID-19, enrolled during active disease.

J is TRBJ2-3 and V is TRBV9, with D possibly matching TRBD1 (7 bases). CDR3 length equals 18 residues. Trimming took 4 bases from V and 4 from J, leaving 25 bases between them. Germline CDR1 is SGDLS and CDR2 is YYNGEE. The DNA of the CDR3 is TGTGCCAGCAGCAACTCTATGGGGGGCTTAGGGGGCGCAGATACGCAGTATTTT. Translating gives CASSNSMGGLGGADTQYF. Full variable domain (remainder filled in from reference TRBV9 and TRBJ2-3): DSGVTQTPKHLITATGQRVTLRCSPRSGDLSVYWYQQSLDQGLQFLIQYYNGEERAKGNILERFSAQQFPDLHSELNLSSLELGDSALYFCASSNSMGGLGGADTQYFGPGTRLTVL.

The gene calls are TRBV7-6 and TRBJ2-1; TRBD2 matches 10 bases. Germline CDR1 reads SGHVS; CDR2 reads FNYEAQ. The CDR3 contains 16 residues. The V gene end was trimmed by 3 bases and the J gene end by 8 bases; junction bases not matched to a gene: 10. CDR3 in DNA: TGTGCCAGCAGCTTGAGTGGTAGCGGGAGGCGGGATGAGCAGTTCTTC. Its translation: CASSLSGSGRRDEQFF.

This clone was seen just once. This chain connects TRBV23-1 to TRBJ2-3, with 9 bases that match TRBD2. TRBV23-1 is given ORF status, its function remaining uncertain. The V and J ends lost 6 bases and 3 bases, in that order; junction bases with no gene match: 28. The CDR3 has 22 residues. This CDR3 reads CASRLRDSPRLADPSPTDTQYF. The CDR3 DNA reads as TGCGCCAGCAGACTTCGGGACAGTCCCCGACTAGCGGATCCTTCCCCGACAGATACGCAGTATTTT.

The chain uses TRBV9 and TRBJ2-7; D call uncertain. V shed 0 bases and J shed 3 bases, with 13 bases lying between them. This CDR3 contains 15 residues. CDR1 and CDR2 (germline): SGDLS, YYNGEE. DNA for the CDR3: TGTGCCAGCAGCGTAGCTTCGTCAGACATCTACGAGCAGTACTTC. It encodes CASSVASSDIYEQYF.

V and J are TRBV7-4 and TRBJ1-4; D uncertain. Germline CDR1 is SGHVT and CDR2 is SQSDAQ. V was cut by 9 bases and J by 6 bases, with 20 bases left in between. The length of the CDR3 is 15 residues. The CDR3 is CARKIALKRHEKLFF. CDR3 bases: TGTGCCAGAAAAATTGCCCTAAAGCGGCATGAAAAACTGTTTTTT.

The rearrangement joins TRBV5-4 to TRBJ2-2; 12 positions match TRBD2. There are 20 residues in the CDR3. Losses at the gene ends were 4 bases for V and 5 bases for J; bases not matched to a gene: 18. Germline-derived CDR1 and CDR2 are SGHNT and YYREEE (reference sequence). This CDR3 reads CASSPPWASGRAVGTGELFF. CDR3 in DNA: TGTGCCAGCAGCCCCCCTTGGGCTAGCGGGAGGGCCGTGGGGACCGGGGAGCTGTTTTTT.

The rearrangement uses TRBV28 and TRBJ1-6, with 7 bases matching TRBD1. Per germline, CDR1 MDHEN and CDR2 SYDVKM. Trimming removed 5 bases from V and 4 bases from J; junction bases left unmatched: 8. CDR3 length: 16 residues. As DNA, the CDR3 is TGTGCCAGCAGTCCAAATCAGGGGGTATATAATTCACCCCTCCACTTT. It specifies CASSPNQGVYNSPLHF.

CDR3 nucleotides: TGTGCCAGCAGCGGAGCTAGCACAGATACGCAGTATTTT. This sequence encodes CASSGASTDTQYF. The rearrangement joins TRBV7-3 to TRBJ2-3, with D uncertain. Trimming cost V 5 bases and J 0 bases, with 6 bases left between them. Per germline, CDR1 SGHTA and CDR2 FQGTGA. CDR3 length: 13 residues.

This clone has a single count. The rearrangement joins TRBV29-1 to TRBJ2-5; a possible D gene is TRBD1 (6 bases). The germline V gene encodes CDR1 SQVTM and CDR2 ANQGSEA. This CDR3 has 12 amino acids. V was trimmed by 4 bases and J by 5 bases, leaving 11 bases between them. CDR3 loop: CSVVQGSETQYF. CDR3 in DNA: TGCAGCGTTGTTCAGGGGAGCGAGACCCAGTACTTC.

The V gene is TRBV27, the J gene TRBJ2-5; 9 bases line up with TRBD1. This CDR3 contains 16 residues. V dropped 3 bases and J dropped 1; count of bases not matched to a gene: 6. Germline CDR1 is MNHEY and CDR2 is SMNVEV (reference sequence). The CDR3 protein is CASSLGQGWRQETQYF. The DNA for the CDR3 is TGTGCCAGCAGTTTGGGACAGGGATGGCGCCAAGAGACCCAGTACTTC.

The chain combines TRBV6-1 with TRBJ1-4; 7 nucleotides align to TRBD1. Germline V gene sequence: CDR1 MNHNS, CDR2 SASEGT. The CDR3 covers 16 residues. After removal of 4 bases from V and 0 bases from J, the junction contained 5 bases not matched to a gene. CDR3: CASSGSGGSTNEKLFF. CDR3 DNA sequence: TGTGCCAGCAGTGGATCAGGGGGTTCAACTAATGAAAAACTGTTTTTT.

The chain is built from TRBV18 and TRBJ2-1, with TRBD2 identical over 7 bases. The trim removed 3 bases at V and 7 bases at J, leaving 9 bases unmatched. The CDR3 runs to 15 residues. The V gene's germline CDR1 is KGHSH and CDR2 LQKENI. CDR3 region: CASSPGGTTTNEQFF. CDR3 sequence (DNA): TGTGCCAGCTCACCGGGGGGGACCACTACAAATGAGCAGTTCTTC.

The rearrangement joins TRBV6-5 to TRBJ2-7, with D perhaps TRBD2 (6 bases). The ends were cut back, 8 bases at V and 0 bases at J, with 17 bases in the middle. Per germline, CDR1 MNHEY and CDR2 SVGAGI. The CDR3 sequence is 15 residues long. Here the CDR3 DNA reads TGTGCCAGCTCCCTGCTGGGGGGAGACTCCTACGAGCAGTACTTC. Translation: CASSLLGGDSYEQYF.

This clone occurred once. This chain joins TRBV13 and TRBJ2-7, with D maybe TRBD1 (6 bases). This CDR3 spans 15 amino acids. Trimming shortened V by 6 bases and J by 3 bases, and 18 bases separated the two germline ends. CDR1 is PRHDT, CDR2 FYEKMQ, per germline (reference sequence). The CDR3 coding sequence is TGTGCCAGCAGTAATACGGGACATTCCATCTACGAGCAGTACTTC. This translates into CASSNTGHSIYEQYF.

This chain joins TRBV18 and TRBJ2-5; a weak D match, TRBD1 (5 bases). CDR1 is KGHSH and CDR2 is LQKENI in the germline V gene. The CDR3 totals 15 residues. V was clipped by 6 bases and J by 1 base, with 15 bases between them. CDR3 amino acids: CASSLTDSFQETQYF. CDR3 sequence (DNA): TGTGCCAGCTCCCTCACAGACAGTTTCCAAGAGACCCAGTACTTC.

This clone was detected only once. The chain's CDR3 is CASSLRSETQYF. The CDR3 DNA follows: TGTGCCAGTAGTCTGAGAAGCGAGACCCAGTACTTC. The chain has TRBV19 and TRBJ2-5; D remains ambiguous. This CDR3 spans 12 amino acids. Trimming took off 5 bases at V and 5 bases at J, with 9 bases between the two ends. Germline V CDR1 and CDR2: LNHDA, SQIVND (reference sequence).

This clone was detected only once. The CDR3 loop is CSVEHAEGAPGELFF. CDR3 nucleotide sequence: TGCAGCGTTGAACATGCAGAAGGGGCCCCCGGGGAGCTGTTTTTT. The chain has TRBV29-1 and TRBJ2-2; a weak D match, TRBD1 (5 bases). V dropped 2 bases and J dropped 6 bases, with 16 bases sitting between them. This CDR3 comprises 15 residues. Germline V gene sequence: CDR1 SQVTM, CDR2 ANQGSEA.

CDR3 protein: CASSYAIGVGTDTQYF. The CDR3 DNA is TGTGCCAGCAGTTACGCCATAGGAGTTGGCACAGATACGCAGTATTTT. V usage is TRBV6-2 or TRBV6-3 and J usage is TRBJ2-3; D is uncertain. Germline V gene data show CDR1 as MNHEY and CDR2 as SVGEGT. The germline V and J ends were trimmed by 2 bases and 1 base, with 13 bases remaining between them. This CDR3 has 16 residues.

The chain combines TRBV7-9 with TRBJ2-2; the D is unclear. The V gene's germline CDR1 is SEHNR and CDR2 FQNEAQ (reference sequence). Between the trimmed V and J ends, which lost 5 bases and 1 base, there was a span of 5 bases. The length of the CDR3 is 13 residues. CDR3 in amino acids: CASSVQNTGELFF. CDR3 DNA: TGTGCCAGCAGCGTACAGAACACCGGGGAGCTGTTTTTT.

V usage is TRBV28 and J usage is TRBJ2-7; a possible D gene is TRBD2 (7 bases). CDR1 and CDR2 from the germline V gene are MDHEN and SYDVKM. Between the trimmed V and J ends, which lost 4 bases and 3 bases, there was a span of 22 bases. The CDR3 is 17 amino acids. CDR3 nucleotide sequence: TGTGCCAGCAGTTCCGGGGGGCAGGGCCTATTGGGCTACGAGCAGTACTTC. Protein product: CASSSGGQGLLGYEQYF.

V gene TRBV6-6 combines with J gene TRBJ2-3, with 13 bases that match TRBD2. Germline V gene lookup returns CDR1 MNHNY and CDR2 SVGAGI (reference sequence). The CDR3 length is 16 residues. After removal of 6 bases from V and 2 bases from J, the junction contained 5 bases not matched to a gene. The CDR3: CASREGLAGTTDTQYF. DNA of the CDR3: TGTGCCAGCAGGGAGGGACTAGCGGGAACCACAGATACGCAGTATTTT.

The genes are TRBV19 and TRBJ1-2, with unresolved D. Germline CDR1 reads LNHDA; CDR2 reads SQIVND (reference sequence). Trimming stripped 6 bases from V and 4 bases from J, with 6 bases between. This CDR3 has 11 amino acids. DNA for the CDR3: TGTGCCAGTAGACGGGGCTATGGCTACACCTTC. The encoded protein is CASRRGYGYTF.